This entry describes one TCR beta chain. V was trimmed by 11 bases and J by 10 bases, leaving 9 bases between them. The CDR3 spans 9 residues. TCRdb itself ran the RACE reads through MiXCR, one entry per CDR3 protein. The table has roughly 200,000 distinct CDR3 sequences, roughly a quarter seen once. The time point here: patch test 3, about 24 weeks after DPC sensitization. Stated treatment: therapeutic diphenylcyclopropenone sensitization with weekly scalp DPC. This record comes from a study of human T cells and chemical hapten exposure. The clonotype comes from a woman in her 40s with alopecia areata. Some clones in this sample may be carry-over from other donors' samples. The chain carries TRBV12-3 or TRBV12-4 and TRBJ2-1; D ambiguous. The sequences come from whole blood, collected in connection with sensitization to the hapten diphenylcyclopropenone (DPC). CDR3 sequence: CAGKGEQFF. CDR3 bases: TGTGCCGGGAAAGGGGAGCAGTTCTTC.